This TCR beta chain appears in the sequencing data of a study of T cell responses to AZD1222 COVID-19 vaccine (dated by TCRdb to the early 2020s). For context, the study as a whole: TCR sequencing covered 230 or so trial participants: approximately 200 given two doses of AZD1222 and 26 given two doses of MenACWY control vaccine. Enrollment into the trials was organized by age into subgroups of 18-55, 56-69 and 70-plus years, and those subgroups contained 148, 28 and 57 TCR-sequenced participants, respectively. What the research found in general, with its limitations: The 56-69-year group was small, and its depth increase did not reach significance, likely because of low power. Participants were mostly white British, with more females than males. The authors suggested clonal diversity may have been underestimated. Reportedly, almost half of the unique spike-specific TCRs recognized epitopes lying outside the regions that are mutated in the B.1.351 and B.1.1.7 variants. No day 14 peak-response samples were available, so repertoires were characterized only after the peak T cell response. After two AZD1222 doses, both the breadth and the depth of spike-specific TCRs were significantly higher than at day 0 and than in MenACWY recipients. Conclusions about previously exposed vaccinees are limited, since just a handful of AZD1222 recipients were seropositive for SARS-CoV-2 at baseline. Vaccine-associated CD4 TCRs spanned the whole spike protein, with dominant responses in regions 160-218 and 743-854.

The CDR3 regions of human TCRbeta chains were analyzed by immunosequencing. For the original study's pipeline: Repertoire TCRs were matched against a reference library of SARS-CoV-2-specific TCRs generated with the MIRA antigen-specificity platform. Breadth was defined as the fraction of unique TCRs that were SARS-CoV-2-associated, and depth was defined as the fraction of total T cells that were SARS-CoV-2-associated. Using the MIRA data, each spike-specific TCR was mapped to the spike region that the TCR reacts to and placed in a CD4 or CD8 class. Log10-transformed breadth and depth values were compared by one-way ANOVA with Sidak's multiple comparisons tests. Held by TCRdb, this immuneACCESS table contains in-frame sequences only and omits some clones. Under half of the omission traces to an unresolved V gene where checked; the cause of the rest is unknown. For V, J and clone size, that table is used; D and trimming come from the DNA. Across this sample there are about 56,000 clones, with roughly 90% seen only once. The top ten constitute 6% to 7.5% of the sample.

Taken with the paper, the label for time point translates to: about 28 days (+/-7) after the second vaccine dose. AZD1222 recipients whose second dose came at about 4 weeks and those whose second dose came at about 12 weeks were combined into one group, since spike-specific TCR depth and breadth did not differ between the two schedules. Vaccinee samples came from UK trials COV001 and COV002, including a single-blind randomized controlled phase 2/3 trial of AZD1222 (ChAdOx1 nCoV-19) in healthy adults. Trial participant PBMC samples were collected at day 0 and day 28 after the second dose for TCRbeta chain sequencing. Per the germline V gene, MGHRA is the CDR1 and YSYEKL is the CDR2. The V end gives up 8 bases and the J end 10 bases, leaving 18 bases in the junction not matched to a gene. Its CDR3 holds 17 amino acids, cysteine through phenylalanine. The DNA shown is the 51-base CDR3, in frame from base 1.

Worth noting for this clone: Its cognate antigen has yet to be identified. No much larger clonotype is one base removed from it; base qualities were not supplied.

The sequencing used peripheral blood, collected 28 days after the second AZD1222 dose. The chain employs TRBV4-1 and TRBJ2-3, with TRBD2 identical over 13 junction bases. This receptor was identified in an adult who received the AZD1222 COVID-19 vaccine. CDR3 reads: CASCPGTSGIKLVAQYF. The bases are TGCGCCAGCTGTCCCGGGACTAGCGGGATAAAGTTAGTAGCGCAGTATTTT.